This T cell receptor (beta chain) came from a study of low-dose radiotherapy and immunotherapy resistance in tumors. Study context: Intravenous administration to patients comprised nivolumab at 240 mg every two weeks and ipilimumab at 1 mg/kg every six weeks. Study patients were administered oral aspirin at 300 mg daily for four cycles from cycle 1 day 1. Cyclophosphamide was given intravenously at 200 mg/m2 every two weeks, and each dose came one day before radiation and immunotherapy.

As a condition of eligibility, patients had advanced solid tumors lacking tumor-infiltrating lymphocytes. This clonotype has only one observation. The CDR3 covers 16 residues. Trimming removed 1 base at V and 0 bases at J, with 12 bases between. Germline CDR1 and CDR2: SGHTA and FQGNSA. First-strand cDNA used TRAV- and TRBV-specific primers, covering alpha and beta chains. A roughly 20-cycle PCR with a constant-region primer and V-primer adapter amplified TCRs. TCRdb reanalysed the reads using MiXCR and keeps one entry per CDR3 protein. This table has about 12,000 distinct CDR3 sequences, about four fifths appearing once.

This clonotype was sampled from a human donor with advanced metastatic prostate, ovarian, gallbladder or colorectal cancer (not recorded which). This table probably holds off-target reads from a library built for another chain. J is TRBJ1-1 and V is TRBV7-2; D call uncertain. The CDR3 loop is CASSLGSARLNTEAFF. The DNA of the CDR3 is TGTGCCAGCAGCTTAGGATCAGCGCGCTTGAACACTGAAGCTTTCTTT.